This TCR beta chain came from a study of T-cell memory formation after mild COVID-19. The CDR3 length is 15 residues. Germline-derived CDR1 and CDR2 are SEHNR and FQNEAQ (reference sequence). Deletions cut 2 bases from V and 4 bases from J, with 13 bases between. In TCRdb, the 5' RACE reads were re-called with MiXCR into one record per CDR3 protein. This sample has some 210,000 distinct CDR3 sequences, with around 26% found just once. This clonotype was recorded a few times. V usage is TRBV7-9 and J usage is TRBJ2-3, with a possible D match to TRBD2 (5 bases). The sequencing sample was made of PBMCs or a T cell subset sorted from them (not recorded which). This TCR was sampled from an adult woman who had mild COVID-19 (a few samples of this study predate the infection). Cell type and time point are not known. The CDR3 DNA reads TGTGCCAGCAGCTTATGGCCTGAGGAGGCAGATACGCAGTATTTT. Its protein product is CASSLWPEEADTQYF.